These 3 T cell receptor beta chains were sequenced from one sample in a study of response to subunit inactivated influenza vaccine. TCRdb analysed the RT-PCR reads with MiXCR anew, one entry per CDR3 protein. The sample holds 700,000 to 800,000 distinct CDR3 sequences, 15% to 20% seen once. The sequencing here drew on PBMCs from blood, taken 4 to 6 days after vaccination. The source of these receptors is a man over 45 who received an inactivated influenza vaccine.

The chain uses TRBV2 and TRBJ1-2; TRBD1 might be the D (6 bases). The V gene lost 3 bases and the J gene lost 9 bases, with 26 bases spanning the gap. Per the germline V gene, CDR1 is SNHLY and CDR2 is FYNNEI. The CDR3 runs to 17 residues. The CDR3 DNA reads as TGTGCCAGCAGTGACGAGGACAGCCACATGGTTCGAAATAGCTACACCTTC. It is translated as CASSDEDSHMVRNSYTF. The variable domain in full, with the rest retrieved from reference TRBV2 and TRBJ1-2, is EPEVTQTPSHQVTQMGQEVILRCVPISNHLYFYWYRQILGQKVEFLVSFYNNEISEKSEIFDDQFSVERPDGSNFTLKIRSTKLEDSAMYFCASSDEDSHMVRNSYTFGSGTRLTVV.

There are many counts of this clonotype. The chain employs TRBV12-3 or TRBV12-4 and TRBJ2-5, with D perhaps assigned TRBD1 or TRBD2 (5 bases each). This CDR3 comprises 10 residues. V was clipped by 8 bases and J by 7 bases, with 8 bases between them. The CDR3: CASGAGTQYF. Written as DNA, the CDR3 is TGTGCCAGCGGGGCGGGGACCCAGTACTTC.

This clonotype showed up just a few times. The chain couples TRBV20-1 to TRBJ1-2; a possible D gene is TRBD1 (6 bases). The CDR3 contains 13 residues. Germline values: CDR1 DFQATT, CDR2 SNEGSKA (reference sequence). V was shortened by 8 bases and J by 4 bases, with 17 bases between the two germline ends. The CDR3 sequence: CSPYNRESYGYTF. The CDR3 DNA sequence: TGCAGTCCCTATAACAGGGAGAGCTATGGCTACACCTTC.